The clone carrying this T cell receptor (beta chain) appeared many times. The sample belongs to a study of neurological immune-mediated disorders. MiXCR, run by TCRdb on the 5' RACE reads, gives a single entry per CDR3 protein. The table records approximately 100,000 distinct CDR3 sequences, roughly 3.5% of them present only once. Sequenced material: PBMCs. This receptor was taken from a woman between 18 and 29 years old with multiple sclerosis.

The CDR3 spells CASSFTRNSPLHF. The CDR3 nucleotides are TGTGCCAGCAGCTTCACTCGTAATTCACCCCTCCACTTT. The J gene is TRBJ1-6, the V gene TRBV7-2; D gene uncertain. Between the trimmed V and J ends, which lost 3 bases and 6 bases, there was a span of 6 bases. The CDR3 runs 13 residues. CDR1 is SGHTA and CDR2 is FQGNSA in the germline V gene.